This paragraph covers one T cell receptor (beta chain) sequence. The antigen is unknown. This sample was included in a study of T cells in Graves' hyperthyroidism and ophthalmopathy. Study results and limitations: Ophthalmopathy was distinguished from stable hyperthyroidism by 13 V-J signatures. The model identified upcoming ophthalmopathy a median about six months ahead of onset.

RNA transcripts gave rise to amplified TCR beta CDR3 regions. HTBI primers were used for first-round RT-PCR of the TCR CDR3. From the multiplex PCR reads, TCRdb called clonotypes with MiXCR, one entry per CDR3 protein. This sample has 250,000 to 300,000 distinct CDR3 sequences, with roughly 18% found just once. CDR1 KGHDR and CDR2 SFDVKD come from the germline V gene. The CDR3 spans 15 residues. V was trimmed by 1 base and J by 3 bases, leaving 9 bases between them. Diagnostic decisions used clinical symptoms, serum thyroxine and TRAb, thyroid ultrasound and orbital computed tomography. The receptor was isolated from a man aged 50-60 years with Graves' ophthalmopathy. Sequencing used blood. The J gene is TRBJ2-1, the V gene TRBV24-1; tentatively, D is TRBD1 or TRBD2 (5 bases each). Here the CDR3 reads CATSDFAGGYNEQFF. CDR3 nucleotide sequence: TGTGCCACCAGTGATTTCGCTGGGGGCTACAATGAGCAGTTCTTC.